This T cell receptor (beta chain) was identified during a study of shared clonotypes between healthy human individuals. Only in-frame clones appear in the TCRdb table, and some are missing; sequencing was by immunoSEQ multiplex PCR. The repertoire includes roughly 2 million clones, 90% to 95% of them detected once, and about 0.13% sits in the top ten. There are 14 residues in the CDR3. CDR1 is SGHDN and CDR2 is FVKESK in the germline V gene. Trimming pared 3 bases from V and 7 bases from J, leaving 10 bases between. In the case of this clone: Its antigen is currently unknown.

Whole-study results and caveats: Roughly 5% of naive CD4 clonotypes were common to a few donors. Sequencing depth was a factor that was expected to affect clonotype sharing among donors.

Sequences were obtained from naive CD4+ T cells sorted from blood. Subset specified: CD45RA+ positively selected. The receptor's source is a man in his late teens or twenties in good health. V gene TRBV14 combines with J gene TRBJ1-6, with a possible D match to TRBD1 (5 bases). CDR3 region: CASSHQGPNSPLHF. The CDR3 nucleotides are TGTGCCAGCAGCCACCAGGGACCCAATTCACCCCTCCACTTT.